The T cell receptor (beta chain) described here comes from a study of OX40 agonist ivuxolimab in advanced cancers. Overall study results and limits: The study found that CD8+ T cells averaged more expanded clones than CD4+. People who partly responded at 0.1-3.0 mg/kg had some of the least clonal expansion seen.

In the case of this clone: Antigen: not known.

Trimming removed 0 bases from V and 5 bases from J; junction bases left unmatched: 6. From germline, CDR1 is LGHNA and CDR2 YNFKEQ. The CDR3 is made up of 16 amino acids. Some clones are missing from TCRdb's copy, which holds only in-frame ones; the method was immunoSEQ multiplex PCR. The sample lists about 34,000 clones, roughly four fifths occurring once. The V call is TRBV4-2, the J call TRBJ2-5; TRBD2 matches 10 bases. Sequencing was performed on CD4+ or CD8+ T cells sorted from blood, taken in a trial of the OX40 agonist ivuxolimab. This clonotype originated in an adult with an advanced solid tumor such as melanoma, head and neck, liver or kidney cancer. DNA of the CDR3: TGTGCCAGCAGCCAAGAACGAGCGGGAGGGCCGGAGACCCAGTACTTC. This gives the protein CASSQERAGGPETQYF.